The next 22 T cell receptor beta chains were all read from a single sample in a study of early stage breast cancer tumors. The repertoire was sequenced with immunoSEQ multiplex PCR; TCRdb's copy has only in-frame clones and lacks some. The sample consists of over 45,000 clones, 83% of them appearing once. The material sequenced was blood. These receptor sequences come from a person aged 50 to 59 with breast cancer.

A few counts support this clone. This chain connects TRBV25-1 to TRBJ1-2, with TRBD1 identical over 9 bases. CDR1 and CDR2 from the germline V gene are MGHDK and SYGVNS. V lost 6 bases to trimming and J lost 9 bases; unmatched junction nucleotides: 5. The CDR3 is 12 amino acids. CDR3 DNA sequence: TGTGCCAGCAGGGGGGACAGGGAGAGCTACACCTTC. This translates into CASRGDRESYTF.

The table lists this clone with a count of one. The V and J genes are TRBV29-1 and TRBJ1-1; D gene ambiguous. CDR3 length: 14 amino acids. Germline CDR1 reads SQVTM; CDR2 reads ANQGSEA. V was cut by 5 bases and J by 1 base, with 14 bases left in between. The CDR3 DNA sequence: TGCAGCGTTTGGGCGGGGAGGGAGAACACTGAAGCTTTCTTT. Protein product: CSVWAGRENTEAFF. The entire variable domain, with the rest obtained from reference TRBV29-1 and TRBJ1-1, is as follows: SAVISQKPSRDICQRGTSLTIQCQVDSQVTMMFWYRQQPGQSLTLIATANQGSEATYESGFVIDKFPISRPNLTFSTLTVSNMSPEDSSIYLCSVWAGRENTEAFFGQGTRLTVV.

This chain joins TRBV5-1 and TRBJ2-5; 7 positions match TRBD1. CDR1 and CDR2 from the germline V gene are SGHRS and YFSETQ. J gave up 4 bases and V 0 bases, and 3 bases lay outside the gene matches. CDR3 length equals 14 residues. The CDR3 protein is CASSLGSGGETQYF. CDR3 sequence (DNA): TGCGCCAGCAGCTTGGGGTCAGGGGGAGAGACCCAGTACTTC.

The V and J genes are TRBV4-3 and TRBJ2-6; 9 bases map to TRBD2. This CDR3 is 19 amino acids long. Germline V gene lookup returns CDR1 LGHNA and CDR2 YSLEER. The ends lost 0 bases at V and 0 bases at J; junction bases unmatched: 6. The CDR3 DNA sequence: TGCGCCAGCAGCCAAGATCAGGGACTAGCTCACTCTGGGGCCAACGTCCTGACTTTC. Residues: CASSQDQGLAHSGANVLTF.

The CDR3 sequence: CASSMADRGRGELFF. The DNA for the CDR3 is TGTGCCAGTAGTATGGCGGACCGAGGTCGGGGGGAGCTGTTTTTT. The chain employs TRBV19 and TRBJ2-2; D uncertain. The CDR3 totals 15 residues. Germline CDR1 reads LNHDA; CDR2 reads SQIVND (reference sequence). The V and J ends lost 3 bases and 8 bases respectively, with 16 bases between them. Full variable domain (rest looked up from reference TRBV19 and TRBJ2-2): DGGITQSPKYLFRKEGQNVTLSCEQNLNHDAMYWYRQDPGQGLRLIYYSQIVNDFQKGDIAEGYSVSREKKESFPLTVTSAQKNPTAFYLCASSMADRGRGELFFGEGSRLTVL.

This rearrangement joins TRBV4-3 to TRBJ2-1, with D hard to call. Germline-derived CDR1 and CDR2 are LGHNA and YSLEER. Trimming removed 0 bases from V and 0 bases from J, with 12 bases in between. The CDR3 loop spans 17 amino acids. CDR3 region: CASSQEVPWSSYNEQFF. DNA for the CDR3: TGCGCCAGCAGCCAAGAAGTCCCGTGGAGCTCCTACAATGAGCAGTTCTTC.

V usage is TRBV5-4 and J usage is TRBJ2-3; maybe TRBD2 (6 bases). V was pared by 3 bases and J by 0 bases, with 8 bases between. Per germline, CDR1 SGHNT and CDR2 YYREEE (reference sequence). The CDR3 runs 14 residues. CDR3 sequence reads: CASSYRGSTDTQYF. The CDR3 nucleotides read TGTGCCAGCAGCTACCGGGGGAGCACAGATACGCAGTATTTT.

This chain joins TRBV5-1 and TRBJ2-3; D is undetermined. The V and J ends lost 2 bases and 3 bases respectively, with 13 bases between them. From germline, CDR1 is SGHRS and CDR2 YFSETQ. This CDR3 has 15 residues. This chain's CDR3 is CASSLTSYGTDTQYF. The CDR3 bases are TGCGCCAGCAGCTTAACGAGTTACGGGACAGATACGCAGTATTTT. The entire variable domain, with the rest obtained from reference TRBV5-1 and TRBJ2-3, is as follows: KAGVTQTPRYLIKTRGQQVTLSCSPISGHRSVSWYQQTPGQGLQFLFEYFSETQRNKGNFPGRFSGRQFSNSRSEMNVSTLELGDSALYLCASSLTSYGTDTQYFGPGTRLTVL.

The chain uses TRBV11-3 and TRBJ2-7; the match to TRBD1 covers 10 bases. After removal of 4 bases from V and 4 bases from J, the junction contained 10 bases not matched to a gene. CDR1 is SGHNT and CDR2 is YENEEA in the germline V gene. The CDR3 spans 16 residues. The CDR3 spells CASSSAAGTGAYEQYF. The CDR3 bases are TGTGCCAGCAGCTCCGCCGCCGGGACAGGGGCTTACGAGCAGTACTTC.

About this clone: Relative to the germline gene, one junction end is altered; a read error may explain this. The chain combines TRBV7-9 with TRBJ2-3, with 11 bases that match TRBD2. CDR1 SEHNR and CDR2 FQNEAQ come from the germline V gene (reference sequence). The CDR3 loop spans 14 amino acids. The CDR3 protein is CASSIAGGQVAQYF. In nucleotides, the CDR3 is TGTGCCAGCAGCATAGCGGGGGGGCAGGTCGCGCAGTATTTT.

V and J are TRBV11-3 and TRBJ1-3, with D perhaps TRBD1 (5 bases). Trimming stripped 5 bases from V and 2 bases from J, with 13 bases between. The V gene's germline CDR1 is SGHNT and CDR2 YENEEA. The CDR3 consists of 15 residues. The CDR3 reads CASSLRGTPGNTIYF. CDR3 bases: TGTGCCAGCAGCCTGAGAGGGACCCCTGGAAACACCATATATTTT.

This rearrangement joins TRBV4-3 to TRBJ2-1, with D possibly matching TRBD2 (6 bases). V was cut by 0 bases and J by 1 base, with 13 bases left in between. Germline V gives CDR1 LGHNA, CDR2 YSLEER. This CDR3 comprises 17 residues. The CDR3: CASSQDDGSISYNEQFF. CDR3 nucleotides: TGCGCCAGCAGCCAAGATGACGGGAGTATATCCTACAATGAGCAGTTCTTC.

The chain links TRBV28 to TRBJ1-5; D gene ambiguous. V shed 5 bases and J shed 4 bases, with 18 bases lying between them. The CDR3 extends over 16 amino acids. The germline V gene has CDR1 MDHEN and CDR2 SYDVKM. The CDR3 loop is CASSPVDGYWNQPQHF. CDR3 DNA: TGTGCCAGCAGTCCCGTCGATGGGTACTGGAATCAGCCCCAGCATTTT. The whole variable domain, remainder taken from reference TRBV28 and TRBJ1-5, is DVKVTQSSRYLVKRTGEKVFLECVQDMDHENMFWYRQDPGLGLRLIYFSYDVKMKEKGDIPEGYSVSREKKERFSLILESASTNQTSMYLCASSPVDGYWNQPQHFGDGTRLSIL.

The rearrangement links TRBV6-5 to TRBJ1-1; 7 nucleotides align to TRBD1. Unmatched junction bases numbered 10, after V lost 6 bases and J lost 6 bases. CDR1 is MNHEY, CDR2 SVGAGI, per germline. The CDR3 runs 14 residues. DNA of the CDR3: TGTGCCAGCAGCCCGACAGGGCCAGGGTCTGAAGCTTTCTTT. Translating gives CASSPTGPGSEAFF.

The chain employs TRBV9 and TRBJ2-2; 12 bases map to TRBD1. This CDR3 has 14 amino acids. The trim removed 5 bases at V and 7 bases at J, leaving 3 bases unmatched. Germline V gene lookup returns CDR1 SGDLS and CDR2 YYNGEE. CDR3 protein: CASRGQGAYGELFF. Written as DNA, the CDR3 is TGTGCCAGCAGGGGACAGGGGGCTTACGGGGAGCTGTTTTTT. The whole variable domain, filled in from reference TRBV9 and TRBJ2-2, reads DSGVTQTPKHLITATGQRVTLRCSPRSGDLSVYWYQQSLDQGLQFLIQYYNGEERAKGNILERFSAQQFPDLHSELNLSSLELGDSALYFCASRGQGAYGELFFGEGSRLTVL.

The J gene is TRBJ1-2, the V gene TRBV29-1; D perhaps matches TRBD1 (6 bases). V was cut by 1 base and J by 7 bases, with 10 bases left in between. The CDR3 spans 12 residues. CDR1 is SQVTM and CDR2 is ANQGSEA in the germline V gene. The CDR3 nucleotides read TGCAGCGTTGAAGCGGGGGGCGGTGGCTACACCTTC. This encodes CSVEAGGGGYTF.

The genes are TRBV16 and TRBJ1-1, with 7 bases identical to TRBD1. The CDR3 totals 14 residues. V shed 4 bases, J shed 8 bases, and the junction held 10 bases outside the gene matches. Germline-derived CDR1 and CDR2 are KGHSY and FQNENV. In DNA form, the CDR3 reads TGTGCCAGCAGCCTATACCTTGGGACAGAGGAAGCTTTCTTT. Translating gives CASSLYLGTEEAFF.

The chain is built from TRBV20-1 and TRBJ2-1; D is tentatively TRBD1 or TRBD2 (7 bases each). This CDR3 has 11 residues. The V end lost 2 bases, the J end lost 12 bases, and 11 bases lay between the germline ends. The germline gives CDR1 DFQATT, CDR2 SNEGSKA (reference sequence). CDR3 sequence: CSARSGGAQFF. CDR3 sequence (DNA): TGCAGTGCTAGATCAGGGGGGGCGCAGTTCTTC.

The chain employs TRBV7-2 and TRBJ2-1; 11 bases are a match to TRBD2. Germline V lookup: CDR1 SGHTA, CDR2 FQGNSA. Trimming at V came to 0 bases and at J to 5 bases, leaving 6 bases not matched to a gene. CDR3 size: 17 residues. CDR3 coding DNA: TGTGCCAGCAGCTTAGCCCTATTAGCGGGGGGGCACAATGAGCAGTTCTTC. Residues: CASSLALLAGGHNEQFF.

The gene calls are TRBV6-6 and TRBJ2-5; D is unresolved. The germline V gene has CDR1 MNHNY and CDR2 SVGAGI (reference sequence). The CDR3 spans 14 residues. The V gene lost 0 bases and the J gene lost 1 base, with 6 bases spanning the gap. CDR3 protein: CASSYSSPQETQYF. For the CDR3, the DNA is TGTGCCAGCAGTTACTCGTCCCCCCAAGAGACCCAGTACTTC.

The chain couples TRBV30 to TRBJ1-5; D is uncertain. Trimming removed 0 bases from V and 2 bases from J, with 8 bases in between. The germline V gene has CDR1 GTSNPN and CDR2 SVGIG (reference sequence). The CDR3 covers 14 residues. CDR3: CAWSVLSGNQPQHF. CDR3 nucleotide sequence: TGTGCCTGGAGTGTATTAAGTGGCAATCAGCCCCAGCATTTT.

V usage is TRBV2 and J usage is TRBJ2-7; tentative D call: TRBD1 (5 bases). Germline CDR1 and CDR2: SNHLY and FYNNEI. Deletions cut 6 bases from V and 0 bases from J, with 15 bases between. The CDR3 is 15 amino acids. CDR3 sequence (DNA): TGTGCCAGCAGGGAGATACAGGTGTCCTCCTACGAGCAGTACTTC. Translated, it gives CASREIQVSSYEQYF.